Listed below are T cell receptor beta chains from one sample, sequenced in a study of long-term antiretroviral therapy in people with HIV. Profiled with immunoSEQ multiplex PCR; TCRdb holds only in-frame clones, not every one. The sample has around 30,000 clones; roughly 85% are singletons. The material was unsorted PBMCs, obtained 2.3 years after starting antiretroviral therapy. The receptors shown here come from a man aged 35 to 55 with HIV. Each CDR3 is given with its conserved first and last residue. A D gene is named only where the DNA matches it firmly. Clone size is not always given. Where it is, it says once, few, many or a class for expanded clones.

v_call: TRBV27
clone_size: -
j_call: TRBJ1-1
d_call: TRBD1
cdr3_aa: CASSLVGGFVTEAFF
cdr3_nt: TGTGCCAGCAGTTTAGTAGGGGGCTTTGTCACTGAAGCTTTCTTT

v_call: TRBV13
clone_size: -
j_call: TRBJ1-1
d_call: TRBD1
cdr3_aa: CASSRGTGRMNTEAFF
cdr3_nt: TGTGCCAGCAGCCGGGGGACAGGCCGAATGAACACTGAAGCTTTCTTT

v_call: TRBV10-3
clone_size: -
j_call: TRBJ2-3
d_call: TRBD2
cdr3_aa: CAISELNSLAGGLEDTQYF
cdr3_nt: TGTGCCATCAGTGAACTCAACTCCCTAGCGGGGGGGCTAGAAGATACGCAGTATTTT

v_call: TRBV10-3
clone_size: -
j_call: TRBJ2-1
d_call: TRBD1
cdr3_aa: CAITRSQGETYNEQFF
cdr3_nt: TGTGCCATCACTCGATCACAGGGGGAAACCTACAATGAGCAGTTCTTC

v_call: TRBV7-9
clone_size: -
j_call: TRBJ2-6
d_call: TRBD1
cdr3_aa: CASSLGQGGTGANVLTF
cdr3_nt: TGTGCCAGCAGCTTAGGACAGGGGGGAACTGGGGCCAACGTCCTGACTTTC

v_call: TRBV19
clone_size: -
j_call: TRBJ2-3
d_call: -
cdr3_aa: CASSSSDVDTQYF
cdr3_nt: TGTGCCAGTAGCTCTTCGGACGTAGATACGCAGTATTTT

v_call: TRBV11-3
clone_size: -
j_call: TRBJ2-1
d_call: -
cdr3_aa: CASSTRRGGQRYNEQFF
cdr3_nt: TGTGCCAGCAGCACACGAAGAGGTGGGCAAAGATACAATGAGCAGTTCTTC

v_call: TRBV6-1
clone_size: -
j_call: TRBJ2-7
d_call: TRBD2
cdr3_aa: CASSEGTSGVYEQYF
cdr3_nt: TGTGCCAGCAGTGAAGGGACTAGCGGAGTCTACGAGCAGTACTTC

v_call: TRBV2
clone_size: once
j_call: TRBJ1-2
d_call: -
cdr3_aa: CASSESPADSLNYGYTF
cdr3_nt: TGTGCCAGCAGTGAAAGCCCCGCGGACAGCCTTAACTATGGCTACACCTTC

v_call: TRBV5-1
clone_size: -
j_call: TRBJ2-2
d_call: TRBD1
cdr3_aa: CASSLFLGQGNGGELFF
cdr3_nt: TGCGCCAGCAGCCTATTCCTAGGACAGGGCAATGGCGGGGAGCTGTTTTTT

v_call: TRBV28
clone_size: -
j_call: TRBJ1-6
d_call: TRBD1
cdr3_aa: CASSLDRAARALHF
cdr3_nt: TGTGCCAGCAGTTTAGACAGGGCGGCGCGAGCCCTCCACTTT

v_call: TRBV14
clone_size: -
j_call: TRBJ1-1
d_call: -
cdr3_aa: CASSQDPHWGHTEAFF
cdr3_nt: TGTGCCAGCAGCCAAGATCCCCATTGGGGGCACACTGAAGCTTTCTTT